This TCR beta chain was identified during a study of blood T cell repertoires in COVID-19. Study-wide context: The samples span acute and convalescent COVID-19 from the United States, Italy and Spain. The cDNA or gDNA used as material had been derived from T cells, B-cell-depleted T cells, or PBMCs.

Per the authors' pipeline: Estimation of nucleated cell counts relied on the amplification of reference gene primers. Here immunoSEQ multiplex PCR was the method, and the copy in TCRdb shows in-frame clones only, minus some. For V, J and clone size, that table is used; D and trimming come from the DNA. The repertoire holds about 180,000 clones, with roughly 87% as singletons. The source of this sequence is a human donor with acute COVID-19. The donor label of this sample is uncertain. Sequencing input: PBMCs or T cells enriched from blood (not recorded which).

The DNA for the CDR3 is TGTGCCAGCAGCCCGAGAAAGACAGTTAGCACAGATACGCAGTATTTT. Its protein is CASSPRKTVSTDTQYF. The gene calls are TRBV7-3 and TRBJ2-3; D possibly corresponds to TRBD1 (5 bases). V shed 5 bases and J shed 0 bases, with 15 bases lying between them. Germline V gives CDR1 SGHTA, CDR2 FQGTGA. This CDR3 region has 16 residues.